These 30 T cell receptor beta chains share one sample of origin, sequenced in a study of T-cell reconstitution after alpha-beta-depleted transplantation in children. A TCRbeta library incorporating unique molecular identifiers was prepared. TCRdb re-derived calls from the PCR reads in MiXCR, one entry per CDR3 protein. The sample lists approximately 650,000 distinct CDR3 sequences; about an eighth were seen once. The sequencing here drew on PBMCs, taken before TCRalphabeta/CD19-depleted stem cell transplant. Every receptor here comes from a girl between 2 and 10 years old with congenital amegakaryocytic thrombocytopenia, due to receive a stem cell transplant.

This clonotype was detected only a few times. The chain joins TRBV15 to TRBJ2-7, with unresolved D. V lost 0 bases to trimming and J lost 4 bases, with 7 bases between them. This CDR3 is built from 13 residues. In germline, CDR1 is LNHNV, CDR2 YYDKDF (reference sequence). The CDR3 bases are TGTGCCACCAGCAGAGACCAGAGTTACGAGCAGTACTTC. It codes for CATSRDQSYEQYF. The entire variable domain, with the rest obtained from reference TRBV15 and TRBJ2-7, is as follows: DAMVIQNPRYQVTQFGKPVTLSCSQTLNHNVMYWYQQKSSQAPKLLFHYYDKDFNNEADTPDNFQSRRPNTSFCFLDIRSPGLGDTAMYLCATSRDQSYEQYFGPGTRLTVT.

To note about this clonotype: It may be a read error: a sequence one base away is much more abundant. The chain links TRBV20-1 to TRBJ2-5, with a weak D call TRBD2 (7 bases). This CDR3 spans 14 amino acids. The germline V gene encodes CDR1 DFQATT and CDR2 SNEGSKA (reference sequence). The ends were cut back, 5 bases at V and 5 bases at J, with 18 bases in the middle. In DNA form, the CDR3 reads TGCAGTGCTTGGGGGCGGGAGTGCCCGGAGACCCAGTACTTC. Encoded protein: CSAWGRECPETQYF.

This clonotype has more than one count but fewer than ten. This chain connects TRBV19 to TRBJ2-2, with D unresolved. The V and J ends lost 7 bases and 5 bases respectively, with 17 bases between them. The germline V gene encodes CDR1 LNHDA and CDR2 SQIVND (reference sequence). This CDR3 has 15 residues. The DNA for the CDR3 is TGTGCCAGTACCCACCACCCTGGAGAAACCGGGGAGCTGTTTTTT. As protein: CASTHHPGETGELFF.

V gene TRBV5-5 combines with J gene TRBJ2-1; D remains ambiguous. The CDR3 has 15 amino acids. The V gene lost 4 bases and the J gene lost 4 bases, with 15 bases spanning the gap. Germline V gene lookup returns CDR1 SGHKS and CDR2 YYEKEE (reference sequence). The CDR3: CASSPRPDGYNEQFF. CDR3 DNA: TGTGCCAGCAGCCCGAGGCCGGACGGATACAATGAGCAGTTCTTC.

This clonotype was detected a few times. The chain has TRBV15 and TRBJ2-1, with 13 nucleotides matching TRBD2. Per germline, CDR1 LNHNV and CDR2 YYDKDF (reference sequence). V trimming: 2 bases; J trimming: 5 bases; junction bases outside the gene matches: 12. The CDR3 extends over 19 amino acids. The DNA for the CDR3 is TGTGCCACCAGCAGACGGGCCAAGACTAGCGGGAGGAGCCACAATGAGCAGTTCTTC. Amino acids: CATSRRAKTSGRSHNEQFF.

This clonotype was seen more than once but under ten times. The chain recombines TRBV20-1 with TRBJ2-1; 9 nucleotides line up with TRBD2. The V gene's germline CDR1 is DFQATT and CDR2 SNEGSKA (reference sequence). This CDR3 spans 14 amino acids. Unmatched junction bases numbered 6, after V lost 6 bases and J lost 3 bases. The CDR3 reads CSAQTSGYYNEQFF. The DNA for the CDR3 is TGCAGTGCGCAGACTAGCGGCTACTACAATGAGCAGTTCTTC.

The sample holds many counts of this clonotype. V is TRBV5-1 and J is TRBJ2-1; D remains ambiguous. The V gene's germline CDR1 is SGHRS and CDR2 YFSETQ. V gave up 5 bases and J gave up 0 bases, with 9 bases separating them. CDR3 length: 14 residues. CDR3 sequence: CASSYSSSYNEQFF. The CDR3 coding sequence is TGCGCCAGCAGTTATTCTAGCTCCTACAATGAGCAGTTCTTC.

This clonotype was found many times. This sequence joins TRBV21-1 and TRBJ2-5; TRBD1, as called in the table, went unchecked against the DNA. TRBV21-1 is a recognized pseudogene. The CDR3 runs 16 residues. The CDR3, as DNA: TGTGCCAGCAGCAAAGTTTACAGGGAGAGGGAAGAGACCCAGTACTTC. Protein product: CASSKVYREREETQYF.

This clonotype was counted many times. The genes are TRBV6-1 and TRBJ2-3; TRBD2 matches 14 bases. This CDR3 contains 19 residues. Germline V CDR1 and CDR2: MNHNS, SASEGT. Trimming at V came to 3 bases and at J to 0 bases, leaving 8 bases not matched to a gene. The CDR3 sequence is CASSDFGTSGSPSTDTQYF. CDR3 bases: TGTGCCAGCAGTGATTTCGGGACTAGCGGGAGCCCCAGCACAGATACGCAGTATTTT.

This chain uses TRBV20-1 with TRBJ2-2; possibly TRBD1 for D (5 bases). The V gene lost 3 bases and the J gene lost 6 bases, with 8 bases spanning the gap. The CDR3 spans 12 residues. Germline loops: CDR1 DFQATT, CDR2 SNEGSKA (reference sequence). CDR3: CSASRDAGELFF. The CDR3 DNA follows: TGCAGTGCTAGCAGGGATGCCGGGGAGCTGTTTTTT.

In this sample, this clonotype turned up many times. The chain links TRBV20-1 to TRBJ2-2, with D possibly being TRBD2 (6 bases). Germline loops: CDR1 DFQATT, CDR2 SNEGSKA (reference sequence). The ends were cut back, 4 bases at V and 0 bases at J, with 9 bases in the middle. The CDR3 covers 14 residues. CDR3 in DNA: TGCAGTGCTACCGGACTAACGAACACCGGGGAGCTGTTTTTT. Its protein is CSATGLTNTGELFF.

This clonotype was found many times. The J gene is TRBJ2-1, the V gene TRBV11-2; 10 positions match TRBD2. Germline CDR1 and CDR2: SGHAT and FQNNGV. The length of the CDR3 is 12 residues. V was pared by 5 bases and J by 15 bases, with 7 bases of the junction left unmatched. The CDR3 protein is CASSQREGRRFF. As DNA, the CDR3 is TGTGCCAGCAGCCAGCGGGAGGGCCGACGGTTCTTC.

The J gene is TRBJ2-2, the V gene TRBV4-1; 10 bases fit TRBD1. The CDR3 spans 16 residues. In germline, CDR1 is MGHRA, CDR2 YSYEKL. V was pared by 2 bases and J by 5 bases, with 5 bases of the junction left unmatched. As DNA, the CDR3 is TGCGCCAGCAGCCAACCGGGACAGGGGTTAACCGGGGAGCTGTTTTTT. This sequence encodes CASSQPGQGLTGELFF.

This clonotype was observed a handful of times. This rearrangement joins TRBV12-3 or TRBV12-4 to TRBJ1-5, with D possibly TRBD1 on 6 matching bases. V was cut by 5 bases and J by 8 bases, with 19 bases left in between. The CDR3 is made up of 15 amino acids. The CDR3 bases are TGTGCCAGCAGTCGATTTGGGGGGCCGGCGGAGCCCCAGCATTTT. This codes for CASSRFGGPAEPQHF.

The CDR3: CASSAKYYTYEQYF. CDR3 nucleotide sequence: TGTGCCAGCAGCGCTAAATATTACACCTACGAGCAGTACTTC. The V call is TRBV28, the J call TRBJ2-7; D ambiguous. Trimming removed 6 bases at V and 2 bases at J, with 14 bases between. The CDR3 has 14 residues. CDR1 and CDR2 (germline): MDHEN, SYDVKM.

As for this clonotype: This could be a read error, since a much larger clone is one nucleotide away. This chain uses TRBV20-1 with TRBJ1-1, with 8 nucleotides matching TRBD1. The V gene's germline CDR1 is DFQATT and CDR2 SNEGSKA (reference sequence). This CDR3 has 11 residues. V shed 7 bases, J shed 10 bases, and the junction held 8 bases outside the gene matches. The CDR3 spells CSGTGNLGAFF. For the CDR3, the DNA is TGCAGTGGGACAGGGAACTTAGGAGCTTTCTTT.

With respect to this clonotype: Since a much larger clone is just one base distant, this may be a read error. J is TRBJ2-7 and V is TRBV12-3 or TRBV12-4; 14 bases are shared with TRBD2. The CDR3 is 16 residues long. The CDR3 sequence is CASSQTSGRAGYEQHF. CDR3 sequence (DNA): TGTGCCAGCAGTCAGACTAGCGGGAGGGCGGGGTACGAGCAGCACTTC.

This clonotype was picked up a small number of times. J is TRBJ2-5 and V is TRBV29-1; 8 nucleotides agree with TRBD2. The germline V gene has CDR1 SQVTM and CDR2 ANQGSEA. CDR3 length: 16 amino acids. V lost 7 bases to trimming and J lost 5 bases; unmatched junction nucleotides: 18. CDR3 amino acids: CSALPAVAGNWETQYF. CDR3 DNA sequence: TGCAGCGCCCTCCCGGCGGTAGCGGGAAACTGGGAGACCCAGTACTTC.

The table lists this clonotype with a few counts. The V gene is TRBV7-8, the J gene TRBJ2-3; D is possibly TRBD1 (5 bases). The V and J ends lost 6 bases and 4 bases respectively, with 17 bases between them. CDR1 is SGHVS, CDR2 FQNEAQ, per germline. The length of the CDR3 is 15 residues. The CDR3 here is CASRRRALTADTQYF. The CDR3 coding sequence is TGTGCCAGCAGGCGCAGGGCACTAACAGCAGATACGCAGTATTTT. Supplemented by reference TRBV7-8 and TRBJ2-3, the full variable domain reads GAGVSQSPRYKVAKRGQDVALRCDPISGHVSLFWYQQALGQGPEFLTYFQNEAQLDKSGLPSDRFFAERPEGSVSTLKIQRTQQEDSAVYLCASRRRALTADTQYFGPGTRLTVL.

There are many counts of this clonotype. The rearrangement links TRBV20-1 to TRBJ1-5, with 10 bases that match TRBD1. The CDR3 spans 13 residues. After removal of 6 bases from V and 6 bases from J, the junction contained 5 bases not matched to a gene. The germline V gene encodes CDR1 DFQATT and CDR2 SNEGSKA (reference sequence). CDR3 coding DNA: TGCAGTGCCACGGACAGGGGGGTTCAGCCCCAGCATTTT. It yields the protein CSATDRGVQPQHF.

The rearrangement uses TRBV7-9 and TRBJ2-3, with 10 bases fitting TRBD2. Germline CDR1 and CDR2: SEHNR and FQNEAQ (reference sequence). The length of the CDR3 is 17 residues. The V and J ends lost 3 bases and 2 bases, in that order; junction bases with no gene match: 8. CDR3 loop: CASSLSPGLATTDTQYF. The CDR3, as DNA: TGTGCCAGCAGCTTGTCCCCGGGACTAGCGACCACAGATACGCAGTATTTT.

The genes are TRBV11-2 and TRBJ2-1, with 7 bases that match TRBD2. Trimming at V came to 1 base and at J to 0 bases, leaving 9 bases not matched to a gene. This CDR3 region has 18 residues. Germline V gene sequence: CDR1 SGHAT, CDR2 FQNNGV. The CDR3 sequence: CASSLGPFGGSSYNEQFF. The CDR3 coding sequence is TGTGCCAGCAGCTTAGGCCCCTTCGGCGGGAGCTCCTACAATGAGCAGTTCTTC. Combining the CDR3 with reference TRBV11-2 and TRBJ2-1 gives the whole variable domain EAGVAQSPRYKIIEKRQSVAFWCNPISGHATLYWYQQILGQGPKLLIQFQNNGVVDDSQLPKDRFSAERLKGVDSTLKIQPAKLEDSAVYLCASSLGPFGGSSYNEQFFGPGTRLTVL.

The genes are TRBV13 and TRBJ1-1, with D possibly being TRBD1 (6 bases). V lost 6 bases and J lost 7, with 12 bases in between. Germline CDR1 reads PRHDT; CDR2 reads FYEKMQ (reference sequence). This CDR3 is built from 12 residues. The CDR3 nucleotides are TGTGCCAGCAGTGGACAGTTACTTGAAGCTTTCTTT. As protein: CASSGQLLEAFF. Full variable domain (outside the CDR3, taken from reference TRBV13 and TRBJ1-1): AAGVIQSPRHLIKEKRETATLKCYPIPRHDTVYWYQQGPGQDPQFLISFYEKMQSDKGSIPDRFSAQQFSDYHSELNMSSLELGDSALYFCASSGQLLEAFFGQGTRLTVV.

In this sample, this clonotype turned up a few times. The chain combines TRBV20-1 with TRBJ2-4; 9 positions match TRBD2. CDR1 is DFQATT, CDR2 SNEGSKA, per germline (reference sequence). V was clipped by 3 bases and J by 0 bases; unmatched bases: 21. The CDR3 runs 21 residues. CDR3 DNA: TGCAGTGCTAGCCGCTACCCGGGTTTTGGCGGGAGGGGAATAGCCAAAAACATTCAGTACTTC. Translation gives CSASRYPGFGGRGIAKNIQYF.

The sample holds many counts of this clonotype. V usage is TRBV29-1 and J usage is TRBJ2-3, with a possible D match to TRBD1 (5 bases). The CDR3 is 15 residues long. Trimming cost V 6 bases and J 2 bases, with 18 bases left between them. Germline CDR1 and CDR2: SQVTM and ANQGSEA. In nucleotides, the CDR3 is TGCAGCGTGGTCCCATTAATGGGGCACACAGATACGCAGTATTTT. Protein: CSVVPLMGHTDTQYF.

V is TRBV2 and J is TRBJ2-3; no clear D gene. The CDR3 has 11 residues. Trimming took off 2 bases at V and 7 bases at J, with 4 bases between the two ends. Germline CDR1 and CDR2: SNHLY and FYNNEI. In DNA form, the CDR3 reads TGTGCCAGCAGTGAAACCCATACGCAGTATTTT. Its protein is CASSETHTQYF.

This clonotype showed up just a few times. V and J are TRBV12-3 or TRBV12-4 and TRBJ2-5, with D unclear. This CDR3 spans 16 amino acids. The germline V and J ends were trimmed by 3 bases and 5 bases, with 19 bases remaining between them. CDR3 DNA: TGTGCCAGCAGTTTGGGTTTAGCAGGTCTTGAGGAGACCCAGTACTTC. It is translated as CASSLGLAGLEETQYF.

The rearrangement links TRBV5-1 to TRBJ2-5; 7 nucleotides align to TRBD1. Losses at the gene ends were 4 bases for V and 2 bases for J; bases not matched to a gene: 8. The CDR3 contains 15 residues. CDR1 SGHRS and CDR2 YFSETQ come from the germline V gene. CDR3 in amino acids: CASSPNPTGQETQYF. The CDR3 DNA reads as TGCGCCAGCAGCCCCAACCCGACAGGGCAAGAGACCCAGTACTTC.

This chain connects TRBV28 to TRBJ2-1; tentatively, D is TRBD1 (6 bases). CDR1 MDHEN and CDR2 SYDVKM come from the germline V gene. V lost 3 bases and J 6 bases, leaving 21 bases between the germline ends. The CDR3 runs to 17 residues. CDR3: CASSLAGQFTGRNEQFF. CDR3 bases: TGTGCCAGCAGTTTGGCTGGACAGTTCACGGGTCGCAATGAGCAGTTCTTC.

This clonotype was seen repeatedly, ten times or more. This rearrangement joins TRBV12-3 or TRBV12-4 to TRBJ2-7, with 9 nucleotides matching TRBD2. Trimming at V came to 4 bases and at J to 4 bases, leaving 11 bases not matched to a gene. This CDR3 is built from 16 residues. CDR3 sequence reads: CASSSHLTSGVYEQYF. CDR3 nucleotides: TGTGCCAGCAGTTCTCATTTGACTAGCGGTGTTTACGAGCAGTACTTC.